These 25 T cell receptor beta chains came from one sample sequenced in a study of blood T cell repertoires in COVID-19. Here immunoSEQ multiplex PCR was the method, and the copy in TCRdb shows in-frame clones only, minus some. The sample holds about 47,000 clones, approximately 70% seen once. Sequences were obtained from peripheral blood. These receptors all stem from a woman in her sixties or seventies with acute or convalescent COVID-19.

This clone showed up just a few times. The gene calls are TRBV3-1 (or the pseudogene TRBV3-2) and TRBJ2-5; TRBD1 might be the D (5 bases). Germline CDR1 and CDR2: LGHDT and YNNKEL (reference sequence). This CDR3 is built from 14 residues. The ends were cut back, 4 bases at V and 1 base at J, with 10 bases in the middle. In nucleotides, the CDR3 is TGTGCCAGCAGCCGGGGCTTCCGCCAAGAGACCCAGTACTTC. It encodes CASSRGFRQETQYF.

This clone occurred a few times. For the CDR3, the DNA is TGTGCCAGCAGCTTGGGCCAGGGGGATGAAAAACTGTTTTTT. Translation: CASSLGQGDEKLFF. The chain links TRBV5-4 to TRBJ1-4, with 7 bases aligning to TRBD1. Trimming cost V 0 bases and J 6 bases; bases outside gene matches: 2. CDR1 and CDR2 (germline): SGHNT, YYREEE (reference sequence). The CDR3 has 14 residues.

This clone was seen only a few times. The rearrangement uses TRBV15 and TRBJ2-1; D perhaps matches TRBD2 (6 bases). The germline gives CDR1 LNHNV, CDR2 YYDKDF (reference sequence). The CDR3 length is 16 residues. V shed 3 bases and J shed 5 bases, with 17 bases lying between them. Here the CDR3 DNA reads TGTGCCACCAGCAGTGCCACCAGGAGGGTCGACAATGAGCAGTTCTTC. It encodes CATSSATRRVDNEQFF. The full variable domain, in which reference TRBV15 and TRBJ2-1 provide the parts outside the CDR3, is DAMVIQNPRYQVTQFGKPVTLSCSQTLNHNVMYWYQQKSSQAPKLLFHYYDKDFNNEADTPDNFQSRRPNTSFCFLDIRSPGLGDTAMYLCATSSATRRVDNEQFFGPGTRLTVL.

The chain joins TRBV7-9 to TRBJ1-3; 7 bases agree with TRBD1. The CDR3 runs 13 residues. Looked up from germline, CDR1 is SEHNR and CDR2 is FQNEAQ (reference sequence). V lost 8 bases, J lost 3 bases, and 4 bases stayed unmatched. The CDR3 nucleotides read TGTGCCAGCCAATGGGACAGTGGAAACACCATATATTTT. The encoded protein is CASQWDSGNTIYF.

The chain links TRBV28 to TRBJ2-7; 12 bases are shared with TRBD1. The CDR3 has 15 residues. In germline, CDR1 is MDHEN, CDR2 SYDVKM. V was clipped by 5 bases and J by 3 bases; unmatched bases: 5. The CDR3 nucleotides are TGTGCCAGCAGTGAGGGGACAGGGGGCGTCTACGAGCAGTACTTC. This codes for CASSEGTGGVYEQYF.

The rearrangement joins TRBV5-4 to TRBJ2-3; TRBD2 matches at 12 bases. The CDR3 runs 14 residues. After removal of 0 bases from V and 9 bases from J, the junction contained 2 bases not matched to a gene. Germline-derived CDR1 and CDR2 are SGHNT and YYREEE (reference sequence). The CDR3 is CASSLGLAGETQYF. The CDR3 DNA reads as TGTGCCAGCAGCTTGGGACTAGCGGGAGAAACGCAGTATTTT.

The chain is built from TRBV7-2 and TRBJ2-1; D is undetermined. The length of the CDR3 is 15 residues. V was shortened by 1 base and J by 0 bases, with 7 bases between the two germline ends. Germline loops: CDR1 SGHTA, CDR2 FQGNSA. The DNA of the CDR3 is TGTGCCAGCAGCTTAGATGGTAGCTCCTACAATGAGCAGTTCTTC. It is translated as CASSLDGSSYNEQFF.

Written as DNA, the CDR3 is TGTGCCAGCAGCTCCACGGTGGGGGGGGAAAGTGGCTACACCTTC. Translated, it gives CASSSTVGGESGYTF. The chain links TRBV7-9 to TRBJ1-2; D might be TRBD1 (5 bases). This CDR3 region has 15 residues. The V gene lost 4 bases and the J gene lost 7 bases, with 19 bases spanning the gap. Germline CDR1 reads SEHNR; CDR2 reads FQNEAQ (reference sequence).

The chain recombines TRBV28 with TRBJ1-4; the D is unclear. CDR1 and CDR2 from the germline V gene are MDHEN and SYDVKM. This CDR3 is built from 14 residues. Trimming cost V 5 bases and J 8 bases, with 15 bases left between them. CDR3 nucleotides: TGTGCCAGCAGTCAAGGGAGGGAAAGCGAAAAACTGTTTTTT. Encoded protein: CASSQGRESEKLFF.

V gene TRBV18 combines with J gene TRBJ2-5, with D unclear. V was trimmed by 3 bases and J by 0 bases, leaving 8 bases between them. The CDR3 consists of 14 residues. Germline V gene sequence: CDR1 KGHSH, CDR2 LQKENI. This CDR3 is CASSPLPYQETQYF. The CDR3 DNA sequence: TGTGCCAGCTCACCTCTCCCGTACCAAGAGACCCAGTACTTC.

This clone was observed a few times. This rearrangement joins TRBV6-4 to TRBJ2-1, with 11 bases identical to TRBD1. Trimming took 0 bases from V and 6 from J; bases not matched to a gene: 1. The CDR3 extends over 15 amino acids. From germline, CDR1 is MRHNA and CDR2 SNTAGT. This chain's CDR3 is CASSDSGTGGNEQFF. The CDR3 DNA reads as TGTGCCAGCAGTGACTCCGGGACAGGGGGCAATGAGCAGTTCTTC.

The chain recombines TRBV27 with TRBJ1-2, with D tentatively TRBD1 (5 bases). V was shortened by 3 bases and J by 3 bases, with 11 bases between the two germline ends. Germline V gene sequence: CDR1 MNHEY, CDR2 SMNVEV (reference sequence). This CDR3 has 14 amino acids. The CDR3 reads CASSFYAGDYGYTF. Here the CDR3 DNA reads TGTGCCAGCAGTTTCTACGCGGGGGACTATGGCTACACCTTC.

The chain links TRBV7-4 to TRBJ2-7; weak D call: TRBD1 (6 bases). Trimming shortened V by 6 bases and J by 7 bases, and 22 bases separated the two germline ends. The CDR3 contains 15 residues. The germline V gene has CDR1 SGHVT and CDR2 SQSDAQ. CDR3 in amino acids: CASSLRQVWTREQYF. For the CDR3, the DNA is TGTGCCAGCAGTCTCAGACAGGTTTGGACGCGAGAGCAGTACTTC.

Notes on this clone: This is likely a read error, given that the CDR3 carries no conserved phenylalanine or tryptophan at its end. No DNA is shown, since the ends of the CDR3 on it are uncertain; the CDR3 is the one TCRdb lists. The rearrangement uses TRBV2 and TRBJ1-4; TRBD1 is the table's D call, not checked against the DNA. Counting both end residues, the CDR3 totals 12 amino acids. CDR1 and CDR2 (germline): SNHLY, FYNNEI. CDR3 region: CASSVNRGALNA.

The rearrangement joins TRBV28 to TRBJ2-3; TRBD2 might be the D (5 bases). This CDR3 is built from 13 residues. Germline values: CDR1 MDHEN, CDR2 SYDVKM. With 6 bases removed from V and 1 base from J, the gap between germline ends came to 8 bases. The chain's CDR3 is CASSPGGTDTQYF. The CDR3 DNA is TGTGCCAGCAGCCCCGGGGGCACAGATACGCAGTATTTT.

V usage is TRBV5-1 and J usage is TRBJ1-6; 7 nucleotides align to TRBD1. The CDR3 length is 15 residues. Germline V lookup: CDR1 SGHRS, CDR2 YFSETQ. V dropped 4 bases and J dropped 6; count of bases not matched to a gene: 7. The CDR3 protein is CASSAGTAINSPLHF. CDR3 bases: TGCGCCAGCAGCGCCGGGACAGCCATTAATTCACCCCTCCACTTT.

This clone was seen a handful of times. CDR3 residues: CSATQNYGYTF. DNA for the CDR3: TGCAGTGCTACCCAGAACTATGGCTACACCTTC. The V call is TRBV20-1, the J call TRBJ1-2; D not certain. The length of the CDR3 is 11 residues. The germline CDR1 and CDR2 sequences are DFQATT and SNEGSKA (reference sequence). Trimming stripped 4 bases from V and 2 bases from J, with 5 bases between.

This clone came up a few times. The chain couples TRBV7-2 to TRBJ1-6; a weak D match, TRBD1 (5 bases). This CDR3 spans 15 amino acids. V lost 1 base to trimming and J lost 5 bases, with 9 bases between them. CDR1 is SGHTA, CDR2 FQGNSA, per germline. CDR3 region: CASSLGAGHNSPLHF. The CDR3 nucleotides are TGTGCCAGCAGCTTAGGGGCAGGGCATAATTCACCCCTCCACTTT.

This clone was detected only a few times. DNA of the CDR3: TGTGCCAGCAGTGAAGAAGGGGCATGGGCAGATACGCAGTATTTT. Residues: CASSEEGAWADTQYF. The chain has TRBV2 and TRBJ2-3; maybe TRBD1 (5 bases). Germline CDR1 reads SNHLY; CDR2 reads FYNNEI. Between the trimmed V and J ends, which lost 1 base and 4 bases, there was a span of 12 bases. The CDR3 contains 15 residues.

This chain links TRBV15 with TRBJ2-3; possible D gene TRBD2, 6 bases. There are 17 residues in the CDR3. The germline V and J ends were trimmed by 0 bases and 0 bases, with 13 bases remaining between them. The germline V gene encodes CDR1 LNHNV and CDR2 YYDKDF (reference sequence). As DNA, the CDR3 is TGTGCCACCAGCAGAGATCTTGGGGGACTCAGCACAGATACGCAGTATTTT. Translating gives CATSRDLGGLSTDTQYF.

The genes are TRBV2 and TRBJ2-7, with 10 positions matching TRBD2. The trim removed 7 bases at V and 6 bases at J, leaving 6 bases unmatched. The CDR3 is 13 residues long. CDR1 SNHLY and CDR2 FYNNEI come from the germline V gene. The CDR3 region is CASKREGPSEQYF. For the CDR3, the DNA is TGTGCCAGCAAGCGGGAGGGCCCTAGCGAGCAGTACTTC. The full variable domain, rest sourced from reference TRBV2 and TRBJ2-7, is EPEVTQTPSHQVTQMGQEVILRCVPISNHLYFYWYRQILGQKVEFLVSFYNNEISEKSEIFDDQFSVERPDGSNFTLKIRSTKLEDSAMYFCASKREGPSEQYFGPGTRLTVT.

This rearrangement joins TRBV19 to TRBJ2-1; TRBD1 agrees at 7 bases. V trimming: 4 bases; J trimming: 0 bases; junction bases outside the gene matches: 6. The CDR3 is 16 residues long. CDR1 and CDR2 from the germline V gene are LNHDA and SQIVND (reference sequence). The CDR3 DNA reads as TGTGCCAGTAGTACGGGACAGTCACTCTCCTACAATGAGCAGTTCTTC. It is translated as CASSTGQSLSYNEQFF.

The rearrangement links TRBV7-9 to TRBJ1-1, with TRBD1 as a possible D gene (5 bases). Per the germline V gene, CDR1 is SEHNR and CDR2 is FQNEAQ (reference sequence). V lost 8 bases and J 5 bases, leaving 15 bases between the germline ends. The CDR3 spans 13 residues. The CDR3 coding sequence is TGTGCCAGCGGAAAGGCGGAGGGGACTGAAGCTTTCTTT. Translation: CASGKAEGTEAFF. The complete variable domain, with remaining parts taken from reference TRBV7-9 and TRBJ1-1, reads DTGVSQNPRHKITKRGQNVTFRCDPISEHNRLYWYRQTLGQGPEFLTYFQNEAQLEKSRLLSDRFSAERPKGSFSTLEIQRTEQGDSAMYLCASGKAEGTEAFFGQGTRLTVV.

This clone rates as medium-sized. The chain uses TRBV5-1 and TRBJ1-3; weak D call: TRBD1 (6 bases). The CDR3 sequence is 17 residues long. Deletions cut 3 bases from V and 0 bases from J, with 16 bases between. Germline lookup yields CDR1 SGHRS and CDR2 YFSETQ. The CDR3 protein is CASSWGSDRLSGNTIYF. CDR3 in DNA: TGCGCCAGCAGCTGGGGGTCAGACAGGCTCTCTGGAAACACCATATATTTT.

The J gene is TRBJ2-5, the V gene TRBV7-2, with TRBD1 as a possible D gene (6 bases). Germline-derived CDR1 and CDR2 are SGHTA and FQGNSA. The germline V and J ends were trimmed by 5 bases and 5 bases, with 15 bases remaining between them. The CDR3 extends over 14 amino acids. The DNA of the CDR3 is TGTGCCAGCAGCCCAGGGGTGAGGGGGGAGACCCAGTACTTC. This encodes CASSPGVRGETQYF.